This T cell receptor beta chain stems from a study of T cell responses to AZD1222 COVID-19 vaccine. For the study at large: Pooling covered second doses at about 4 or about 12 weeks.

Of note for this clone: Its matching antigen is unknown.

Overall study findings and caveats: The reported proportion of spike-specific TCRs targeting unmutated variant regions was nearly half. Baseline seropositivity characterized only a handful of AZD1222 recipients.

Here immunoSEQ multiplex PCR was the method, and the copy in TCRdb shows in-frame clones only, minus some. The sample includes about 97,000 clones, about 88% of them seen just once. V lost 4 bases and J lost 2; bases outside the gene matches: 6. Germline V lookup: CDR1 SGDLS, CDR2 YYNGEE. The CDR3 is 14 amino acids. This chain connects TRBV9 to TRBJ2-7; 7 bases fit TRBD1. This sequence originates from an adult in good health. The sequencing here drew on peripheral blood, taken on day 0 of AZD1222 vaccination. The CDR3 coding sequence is TGTGCCAGCAGCCTCGACAGGGAGCCCTACGAGCAGTACTTC. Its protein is CASSLDREPYEQYF.